This TCR beta chain is drawn from a study of blood T cell repertoires in COVID-19. As for the study in general: Both acute and convalescent COVID-19 samples were obtained from the United States, Italy and Spain.

As processed by the authors: From reference gene primer amplification, estimates of nucleated cell counts were derived. Produced via immunoSEQ multiplex PCR; TCRdb's table is partial and in-frame only. That table is the source of V, J and clone size, and D and trimming were worked out from the DNA. The sample includes about 120,000 clones, 82% of them seen just once. The germline V and J ends were trimmed by 0 bases and 6 bases, with 15 bases remaining between them. Germline CDR1 is SGHNT and CDR2 is YENEEA. The CDR3 extends over 16 amino acids. The sequenced sample was peripheral blood. The TCR comes from a man aged 70 or older with active or convalescent COVID-19. The gene calls are TRBV11-3 and TRBJ2-1; D not resolved. The CDR3, as DNA: TGTGCCAGCAGCTTAGATCGACTCCTTACGGGCAATGAGCAGTTCTTC. Its translation: CASSLDRLLTGNEQFF.